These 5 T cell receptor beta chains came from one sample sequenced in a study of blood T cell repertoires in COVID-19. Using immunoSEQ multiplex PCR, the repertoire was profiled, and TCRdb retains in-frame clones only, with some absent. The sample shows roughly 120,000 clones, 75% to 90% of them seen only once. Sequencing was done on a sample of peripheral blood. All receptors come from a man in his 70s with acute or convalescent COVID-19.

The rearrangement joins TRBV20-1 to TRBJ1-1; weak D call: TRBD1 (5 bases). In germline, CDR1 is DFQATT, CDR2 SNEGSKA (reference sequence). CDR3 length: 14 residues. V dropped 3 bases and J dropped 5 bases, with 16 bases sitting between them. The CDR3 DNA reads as TGCAGTGCTAGTAAGGAGGGTTGGGGGACTGAAGCTTTCTTT. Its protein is CSASKEGWGTEAFF.

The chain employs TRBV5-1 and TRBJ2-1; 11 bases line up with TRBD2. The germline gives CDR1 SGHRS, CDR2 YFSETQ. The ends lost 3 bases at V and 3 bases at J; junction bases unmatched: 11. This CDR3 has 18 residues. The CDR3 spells CASSSISLAGGVYNEQFF. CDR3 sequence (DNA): TGCGCCAGCAGCTCTATATCTCTAGCGGGAGGAGTCTACAATGAGCAGTTCTTC.

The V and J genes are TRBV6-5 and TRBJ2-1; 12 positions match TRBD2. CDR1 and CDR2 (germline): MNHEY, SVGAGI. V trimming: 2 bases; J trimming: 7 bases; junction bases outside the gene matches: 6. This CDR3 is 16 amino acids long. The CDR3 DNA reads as TGTGCCAGCAGTTACCCCCTCACTAGCGGGGGGAATGAGCAGTTCTTC. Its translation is CASSYPLTSGGNEQFF.

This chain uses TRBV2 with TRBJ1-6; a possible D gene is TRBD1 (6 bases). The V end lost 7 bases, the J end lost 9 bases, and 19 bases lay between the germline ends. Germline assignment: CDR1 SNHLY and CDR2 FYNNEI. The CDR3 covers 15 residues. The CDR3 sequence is CASTQGGRRSSPLHF. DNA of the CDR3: TGTGCCAGCACCCAAGGGGGACGCCGGAGTTCACCCCTCCACTTT.

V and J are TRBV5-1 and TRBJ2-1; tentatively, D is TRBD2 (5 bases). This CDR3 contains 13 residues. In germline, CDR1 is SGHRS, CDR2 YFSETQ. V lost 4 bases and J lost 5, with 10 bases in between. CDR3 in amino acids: CASSPSGNNEQFF. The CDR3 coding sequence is TGCGCCAGCAGCCCTTCGGGGAACAATGAGCAGTTCTTC.